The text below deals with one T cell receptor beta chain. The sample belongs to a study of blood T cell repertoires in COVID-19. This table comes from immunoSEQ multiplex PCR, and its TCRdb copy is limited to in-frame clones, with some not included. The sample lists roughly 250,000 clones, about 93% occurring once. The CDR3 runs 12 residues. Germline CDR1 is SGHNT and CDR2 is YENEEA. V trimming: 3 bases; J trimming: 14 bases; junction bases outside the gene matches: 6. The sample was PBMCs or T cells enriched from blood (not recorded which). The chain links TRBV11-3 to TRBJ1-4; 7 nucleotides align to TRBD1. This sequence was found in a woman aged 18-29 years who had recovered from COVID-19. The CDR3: CASSFTGDLLFF. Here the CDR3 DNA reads TGTGCCAGCAGCTTTACAGGGGATCTCCTGTTTTTT. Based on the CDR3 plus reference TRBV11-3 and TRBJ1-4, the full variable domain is EAGVVQSPRYKIIEKKQPVAFWCNPISGHNTLYWYLQNLGQGPELLIRYENEEAVDDSQLPKDRFSAERLKGVDSTLKIQPAELGDSAVYLCASSFTGDLLFFGSGTQLSVL.